A selection of T cell receptor beta chains follows, all from one sample in a study of Graves' ophthalmopathy and Graves' hyperthyroidism. TCRdb fed the multiplex PCR reads into MiXCR, producing one record per CDR3 protein. The data contain more than 300,000 distinct CDR3 sequences, about a sixth of them singletons. Sequencing was carried out using peripheral blood. The receptors derive from an adult woman with stable Graves' hyperthyroidism. The CDR3 runs from the conserved cysteine through the conserved F or W. Fields, in order: CDR3 DNA, CDR3 protein, D gene, clone size, V gene, J gene. D genes are given only for firm matches. Clone size, where shown, is once, few, many, or a class for clones that have expanded.

DNA: TGTGCCAGCAGCCCGAGACGGACTCCCGAGCAGTACTTC
CDR3: CASSPRRTPEQYF
D: .
size: few
V: TRBV3-1
J: TRBJ2-7

DNA: TGTGCCAGCAGTTACCCACCGGCACGGTTCTACGATCAGTACTTC
CDR3: CASSYPPARFYDQYF
D: .
size: .
V: TRBV6-5
J: TRBJ2-7

DNA: TGTGCCAGCAGCCAAGCCTGGGGGAATCAGCCCCAGCATTTT
CDR3: CASSQAWGNQPQHF
D: .
size: .
V: TRBV3-1
J: TRBJ1-5

DNA: TGTGCCAGCAGCCAAAGGGGACAGGGAGGAGGTTCACCCCTCCACTTT
CDR3: CASSQRGQGGGSPLHF
D: TRBD1
size: many
V: TRBV7-3
J: TRBJ1-6

DNA: TGTGCCAGCAGTCCAAGACTAGCGGGAGGTGGGGCCCAGTACTTC
CDR3: CASSPRLAGGGAQYF
D: TRBD2
size: many
V: TRBV7-8
J: TRBJ2-5

DNA: TGTGCCTGGAGTGTACTTAGGGAAACTGGGGGCTACACCTTC
CDR3: CAWSVLRETGGYTF
D: .
size: many
V: TRBV30
J: TRBJ1-2

DNA: TGTGCCAGCAGCTGGGGGGCGGTGCTTTCCTACGAGCAGTACTTC
CDR3: CASSWGAVLSYEQYF
D: .
size: few
V: TRBV7-2
J: TRBJ2-7

DNA: TGCGCCAGCAGCCAAGATCTCCCGACAGCGCCCTCCTACGAGCAGTACTTC
CDR3: CASSQDLPTAPSYEQYF
D: .
size: few
V: TRBV4-3
J: TRBJ2-7

DNA: TGTGCCAGCAGTCCCGGGGTACTGGAGGCACCTTATGGCTACACCTTC
CDR3: CASSPGVLEAPYGYTF
D: .
size: many
V: TRBV28
J: TRBJ1-2

DNA: TGTGCCAGCAGGTCACGTGCCGTGAACACTGAAGCTTTCTTT
CDR3: CASRSRAVNTEAFF
D: .
size: many
V: TRBV2
J: TRBJ1-1

DNA: TGTGCCAGCAGCCCAACAGGACAGGGTAGTTACTCACCCCTCCACTTT
CDR3: CASSPTGQGSYSPLHF
D: TRBD1
size: .
V: TRBV7-8
J: TRBJ1-6

DNA: TGTGCCAGCAGGACCAGGGCGGGCGGTCCGGTGGAGGCCCAGTACTTC
CDR3: CASRTRAGGPVEAQYF
D: .
size: many
V: TRBV27
J: TRBJ2-5

DNA: TGTGCCACCAGCAGGACACTACTAGCGGAGCAGTACTTC
CDR3: CATSRTLLAEQYF
D: TRBD2
size: many
V: TRBV15
J: TRBJ2-7

DNA: TGTGCCAGCAGTTACCCCGGGTCACTCAATCAGCCCCAGCATTTT
CDR3: CASSYPGSLNQPQHF
D: .
size: many
V: TRBV6-5
J: TRBJ1-5

DNA: TGTGCCAGCATGGAACTGGACTACGAGCAGTACTTC
CDR3: CASMELDYEQYF
D: .
size: many
V: TRBV12-3/TRBV12-4
J: TRBJ2-7

DNA: TGCAGTGCGCTAGCGGGAGTGGGCTACGAGCAGTACTTC
CDR3: CSALAGVGYEQYF
D: TRBD2
size: many
V: TRBV20-1
J: TRBJ2-7

DNA: TGTGCCAGCAGTTTAGACGCCACGACCAGGCAGCCCCAGCATTTT
CDR3: CASSLDATTRQPQHF
D: .
size: many
V: TRBV12-3/TRBV12-4
J: TRBJ1-5

DNA: TGTGCCAGTCACAGGGCCACGAACTCCTACGAGCAGTACTTC
CDR3: CASHRATNSYEQYF
D: .
size: once
V: TRBV28
J: TRBJ2-7

DNA: TGTGCCAGCAGTTACCTCAATGGGGGTGACTACGAGCAGTACTTC
CDR3: CASSYLNGGDYEQYF
D: .
size: .
V: TRBV6-5
J: TRBJ2-7

DNA: TGTGCCAGCACTACAGGGGGGTTATCCTACGAGCAGTACTTC
CDR3: CASTTGGLSYEQYF
D: TRBD1
size: many
V: TRBV6-1
J: TRBJ2-7

DNA: TGTGCCAGCAAAGGAGGGGGCGTCTCTCCCTATGGCTACACCTTC
CDR3: CASKGGGVSPYGYTF
D: TRBD1
size: .
V: TRBV28
J: TRBJ1-2

DNA: TGTGCCAGCAGTCCGCGGACACCTTACGAGCAGTACTTC
CDR3: CASSPRTPYEQYF
D: .
size: many
V: TRBV12-3/TRBV12-4
J: TRBJ2-7

DNA: TGTGCCAGCAGCTTAAGCGCTAGCGGGTCTCGCGAGCAGTACTTC
CDR3: CASSLSASGSREQYF
D: TRBD2
size: .
V: TRBV7-6
J: TRBJ2-7

DNA: TGTGCCAGTAGTATAGATCTCTCTGGGGCCAACGTCCTGACTTTC
CDR3: CASSIDLSGANVLTF
D: .
size: .
V: TRBV19
J: TRBJ2-6

DNA: TGTGCCAGCAGCTTAGTCGGGACAGGGGGTTACGAGCAGTACTTC
CDR3: CASSLVGTGGYEQYF
D: TRBD1
size: many
V: TRBV7-9
J: TRBJ2-7

DNA: TGTGCCAGCAGTTTACCAGGGGAAGGTCAGCCCCAGCATTTT
CDR3: CASSLPGEGQPQHF
D: .
size: .
V: TRBV28
J: TRBJ1-5

DNA: TGTGCCAGCAGTCCTCCCCCGCAGGGGGGCAATCAGCCCCAGCATTTT
CDR3: CASSPPPQGGNQPQHF
D: TRBD1
size: many
V: TRBV28
J: TRBJ1-5